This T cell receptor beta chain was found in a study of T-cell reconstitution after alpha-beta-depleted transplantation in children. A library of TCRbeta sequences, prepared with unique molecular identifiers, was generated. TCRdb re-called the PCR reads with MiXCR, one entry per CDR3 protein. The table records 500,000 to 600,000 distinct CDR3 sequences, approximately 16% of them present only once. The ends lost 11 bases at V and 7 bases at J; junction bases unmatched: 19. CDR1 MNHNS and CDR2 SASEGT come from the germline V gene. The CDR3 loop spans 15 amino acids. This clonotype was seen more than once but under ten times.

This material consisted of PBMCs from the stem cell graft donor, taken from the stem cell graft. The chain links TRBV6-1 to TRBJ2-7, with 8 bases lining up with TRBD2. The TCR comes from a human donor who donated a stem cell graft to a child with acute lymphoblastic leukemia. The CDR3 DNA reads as TGTGCCGGTAGAATCGGACTAGCTGGGCCTGGGGAGCAGTACTTC. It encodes CAGRIGLAGPGEQYF.